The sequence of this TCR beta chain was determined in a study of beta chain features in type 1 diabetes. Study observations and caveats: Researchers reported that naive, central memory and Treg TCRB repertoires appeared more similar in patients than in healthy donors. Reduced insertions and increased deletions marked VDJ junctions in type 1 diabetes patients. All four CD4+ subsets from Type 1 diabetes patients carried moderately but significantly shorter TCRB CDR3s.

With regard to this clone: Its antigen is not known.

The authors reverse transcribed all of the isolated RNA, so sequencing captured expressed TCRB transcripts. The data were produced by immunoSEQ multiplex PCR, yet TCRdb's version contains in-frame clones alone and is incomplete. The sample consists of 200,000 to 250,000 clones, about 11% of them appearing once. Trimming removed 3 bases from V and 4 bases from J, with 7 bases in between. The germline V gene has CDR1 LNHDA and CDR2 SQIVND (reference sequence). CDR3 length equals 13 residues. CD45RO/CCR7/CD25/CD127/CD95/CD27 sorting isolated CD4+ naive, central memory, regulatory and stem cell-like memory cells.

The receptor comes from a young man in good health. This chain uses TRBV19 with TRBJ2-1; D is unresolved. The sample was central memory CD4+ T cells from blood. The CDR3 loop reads CASSMGNYNEQFF. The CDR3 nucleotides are TGTGCCAGTAGTATGGGTAATTACAATGAGCAGTTCTTC.